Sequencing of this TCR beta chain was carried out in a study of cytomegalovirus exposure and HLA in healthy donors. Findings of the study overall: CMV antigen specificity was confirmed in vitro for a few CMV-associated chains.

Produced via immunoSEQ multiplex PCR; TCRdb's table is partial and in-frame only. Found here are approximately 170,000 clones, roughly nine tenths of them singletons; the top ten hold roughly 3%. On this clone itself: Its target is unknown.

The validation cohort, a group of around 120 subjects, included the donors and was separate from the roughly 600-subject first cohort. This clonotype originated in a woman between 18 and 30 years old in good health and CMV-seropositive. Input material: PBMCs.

This CDR3 reads CASTPGGIHEQYF. In DNA form, the CDR3 reads TGTGCCAGCACCCCGGGGGGGATCCACGAGCAGTACTTC. The chain uses TRBV28 and TRBJ2-7; 8 bases map to TRBD2. The CDR3 loop spans 13 amino acids. J was trimmed by 5 bases and V by 7 bases; bases with no gene match: 7. The germline CDR1 and CDR2 sequences are MDHEN and SYDVKM.